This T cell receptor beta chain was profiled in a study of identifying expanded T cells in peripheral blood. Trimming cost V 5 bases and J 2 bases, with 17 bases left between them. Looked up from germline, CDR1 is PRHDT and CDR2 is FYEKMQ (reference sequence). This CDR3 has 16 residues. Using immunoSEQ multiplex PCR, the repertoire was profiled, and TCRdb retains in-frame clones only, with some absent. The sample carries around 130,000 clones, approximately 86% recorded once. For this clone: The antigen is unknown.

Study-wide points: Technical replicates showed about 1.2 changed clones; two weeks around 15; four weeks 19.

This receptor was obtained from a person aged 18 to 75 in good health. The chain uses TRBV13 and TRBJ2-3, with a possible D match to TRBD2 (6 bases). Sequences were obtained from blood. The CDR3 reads CASSPHSGPYTDTQYF. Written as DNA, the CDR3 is TGTGCCAGCAGCCCACATAGCGGCCCATACACAGATACGCAGTATTTT.